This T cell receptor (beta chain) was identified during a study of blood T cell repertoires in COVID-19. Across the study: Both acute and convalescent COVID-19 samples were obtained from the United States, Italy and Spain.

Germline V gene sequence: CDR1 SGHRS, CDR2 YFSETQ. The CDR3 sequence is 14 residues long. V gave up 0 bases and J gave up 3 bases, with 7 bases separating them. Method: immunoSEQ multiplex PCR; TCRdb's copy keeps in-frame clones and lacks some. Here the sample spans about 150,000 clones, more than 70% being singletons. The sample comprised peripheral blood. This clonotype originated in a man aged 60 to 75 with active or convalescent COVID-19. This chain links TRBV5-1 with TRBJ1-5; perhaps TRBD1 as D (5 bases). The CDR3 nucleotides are TGCGCCAGCAGCTTGGCAGGGCCCAATCAGCCCCAGCATTTT. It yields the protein CASSLAGPNQPQHF.